The 25 T cell receptor beta chains below all came from one sample that was sequenced in a study of naive and memory T cell subsets. The beta constant-region primer was an equimolar mix of two oligonucleotides covering TRBC1 and TRBC2. TCRdb recomputed calls from the UMI-ligation and nested PCR reads with MiXCR, one row per CDR3 protein. Found here are approximately 82,000 distinct CDR3 sequences, about 6.5% of them singletons; the top ten hold roughly 1.6%. The sample was central memory CD4+ T cells from blood. Receptors originate from a human donor in good health.

Regarding this clonotype: A clone one base away is much larger, so this may be a read error. The V gene is TRBV7-2, the J gene TRBJ1-2, with unresolved D. There are 15 residues in the CDR3. Germline assignment: CDR1 SGHTA and CDR2 FQGNSA. This chain's CDR3 is CAISLASGGNYGYTF. CDR3 DNA sequence: TGTGCCATCAGCTTAGCGTCGGGAGGAAACTATGGCTACACCTTC.

In regard to this clonotype: It may be a read error: a sequence one base away is much more abundant. CDR3 protein: CASSLAQGTEQFF. In DNA, the CDR3 is TGTGCCAGCAGCTTAGCGCAGGGGACTGAGCAGTTCTTC. V gene TRBV7-8 combines with J gene TRBJ2-1; D possibly corresponds to TRBD1 (6 bases). V lost 0 bases to trimming and J lost 9 bases, with 9 bases between them. There are 13 residues in the CDR3. Per the germline V gene, CDR1 is SGHVS and CDR2 is FQNEAQ.

This clonotype has a handful of counts. The rearrangement links TRBV6-6 to TRBJ2-1; D is unclear. The CDR3 sequence is 15 residues long. CDR1 is MNHNY and CDR2 is SVGAGI in the germline V gene (reference sequence). V was cut by 8 bases and J by 5 bases, with 19 bases left in between. CDR3 in amino acids: CASRLESTRNNEQFF. In nucleotides, the CDR3 is TGTGCCAGCCGCTTAGAGTCGACGCGCAACAATGAGCAGTTCTTC.

This clonotype appeared a few times. This chain joins TRBV6-5 and TRBJ2-1; D is possibly TRBD1 (5 bases). The CDR3 is made up of 12 amino acids. The V end was cut by 5 bases, the J end by 7 bases, with 9 bases between. CDR1 and CDR2 from the germline V gene are MNHEY and SVGAGI. CDR3 sequence (DNA): TGTGCCAGCAGTATGAAGGGGAATGAGCAGTTCTTC. The encoded protein is CASSMKGNEQFF.

This clonotype was detected many times. V is TRBV20-1 and J is TRBJ1-3, with D maybe TRBD1 (5 bases). In germline, CDR1 is DFQATT, CDR2 SNEGSKA (reference sequence). Trimming stripped 6 bases from V and 2 bases from J, with 14 bases between. The CDR3 has 14 residues. CDR3 sequence: CSAQLTGAGNTIYF. The CDR3 nucleotides read TGCAGTGCCCAACTGACGGGGGCTGGAAACACCATATATTTT.

The sample holds many counts of this clonotype. The chain combines TRBV20-1 with TRBJ1-3; unclear D gene. CDR1 DFQATT and CDR2 SNEGSKA come from the germline V gene (reference sequence). CDR3 length: 15 residues. Between the trimmed V and J ends, which lost 0 bases and 0 bases, there was a span of 9 bases. For the CDR3, the DNA is TGCAGTGCTAGAGATCCCACGTACTCTGGAAACACCATATATTTT. Its translation: CSARDPTYSGNTIYF.

This clonotype was picked up a small number of times. The chain has TRBV30 and TRBJ1-6; D is ambiguous. The CDR3 contains 11 residues. Germline loops: CDR1 GTSNPN, CDR2 SVGIG (reference sequence). Trimming stripped 7 bases from V and 7 bases from J, with 8 bases between. The CDR3 nucleotides read TGTGCCTTCGAGGGAAATTCACCCCTCCACTTT. Translating gives CAFEGNSPLHF.

This clonotype showed up just a few times. The genes are TRBV29-1 and TRBJ1-1, with TRBD1 as a possible D gene (5 bases). There are 13 residues in the CDR3. The germline CDR1 and CDR2 sequences are SQVTM and ANQGSEA. Trimming left V 7 bases short and J 4 bases short, with 16 bases between. The CDR3 spells CSARDQPLTEAFF. CDR3 nucleotide sequence: TGCAGCGCCCGGGACCAACCGCTCACTGAAGCTTTCTTT.

The V gene is TRBV5-1, the J gene TRBJ1-1; D unresolved. The V end lost 2 bases, the J end lost 5 bases, and 16 bases lay between the germline ends. Germline V gene sequence: CDR1 SGHRS, CDR2 YFSETQ. The CDR3 is made up of 15 amino acids. CDR3 coding DNA: TGCGCCAGCAGCTTCGAACAGAATCTTGGGACTGAAGCTTTCTTT. Translated, it gives CASSFEQNLGTEAFF.

In its sample, this clonotype was seen a few times. The V and J genes are TRBV18 and TRBJ2-7; the match to TRBD1 covers 10 bases. CDR1 and CDR2 from the germline V gene are KGHSH and LQKENI. V gave up 5 bases and J gave up 3 bases; unmatched junction bases: 4. CDR3 length: 14 amino acids. CDR3 loop: CASSAGTGDYEQYF. Written as DNA, the CDR3 is TGTGCCAGCTCAGCCGGGACAGGGGACTACGAGCAGTACTTC. The entire variable domain, with the rest obtained from reference TRBV18 and TRBJ2-7, is as follows: NAGVMQNPRHLVRRRGQEARLRCSPMKGHSHVYWYRQLPEEGLKFMVYLQKENIIDESGMPKERFSAEFPKEGPSILRIQQVVRGDSAAYFCASSAGTGDYEQYFGPGTRLTVT.

The gene calls are TRBV7-2 and TRBJ2-3; TRBD1 might be the D (5 bases). CDR3 length: 14 residues. With 3 bases removed from V and 0 bases from J, the gap between germline ends came to 7 bases. From germline, CDR1 is SGHTA and CDR2 FQGNSA. CDR3 nucleotides: TGTGCCAGCAGCTTTGCAGGGAGCACAGATACGCAGTATTTT. Encoded protein: CASSFAGSTDTQYF.

This clonotype was detected many times. V usage is TRBV20-1 and J usage is TRBJ1-2; D is unresolved. CDR3 length: 12 residues. Trimming left V 6 bases short and J 4 bases short, with 12 bases between. CDR1 is DFQATT and CDR2 is SNEGSKA in the germline V gene (reference sequence). The CDR3 DNA is TGCAGTGCAAAAGACGGGAGCTATGGCTACACCTTC. Translating it yields CSAKDGSYGYTF.

The V gene is TRBV7-9, the J gene TRBJ2-3; possibly TRBD1 for D (5 bases). Trimming stripped 1 base from V and 1 base from J, with 9 bases between. The germline V gene encodes CDR1 SEHNR and CDR2 FQNEAQ (reference sequence). CDR3 length: 15 residues. CDR3 sequence reads: CASSLGIQGTDTQYF. CDR3 DNA: TGTGCCAGCAGCTTAGGTATACAGGGCACAGATACGCAGTATTTT. Complete variable domain (other parts from reference TRBV7-9 and TRBJ2-3): DTGVSQNPRHKITKRGQNVTFRCDPISEHNRLYWYRQTLGQGPEFLTYFQNEAQLEKSRLLSDRFSAERPKGSFSTLEIQRTEQGDSAMYLCASSLGIQGTDTQYFGPGTRLTVL.

V gene TRBV20-1 combines with J gene TRBJ2-7; 10 bases line up with TRBD1. CDR3 length equals 16 residues. The J segment lost 0 bases and the V segment lost 3 bases, leaving 8 bases of the junction unmatched. Looked up from germline, CDR1 is DFQATT and CDR2 is SNEGSKA (reference sequence). The CDR3 region is CSASNPGQGLSYEQYF. CDR3 nucleotide sequence: TGCAGTGCTAGTAATCCGGGACAGGGGCTCTCCTACGAGCAGTACTTC.

The sample holds many counts of this clonotype. V and J are TRBV11-2 and TRBJ1-1; D is unresolved. The CDR3 is 12 residues long. Deletions cut 2 bases from V and 10 bases from J, with 11 bases between. CDR1 is SGHAT and CDR2 is FQNNGV in the germline V gene. The CDR3 loop reads CASSLSNSRAFF. The CDR3 DNA is TGTGCCAGCAGCTTAAGCAATTCCCGAGCTTTCTTT.

Many counts were recorded for this clonotype. V is TRBV6-2 or TRBV6-3 and J is TRBJ1-6; no clear D gene. Germline V gene data show CDR1 as MNHEY and CDR2 as SVGEGT. V lost 5 bases to trimming and J lost 4 bases, with 15 bases between them. The CDR3 loop spans 16 amino acids. CDR3 coding DNA: TGTGCCAGCAGTACCGCAAAGACTGGGTATAATTCACCCCTCCACTTT. Residues: CASSTAKTGYNSPLHF.

This clonotype came up a few times. Here the CDR3 reads CSVAVGGTNEKLFF. The CDR3 DNA reads as TGCAGCGTTGCCGTGGGCGGAACTAATGAAAAACTGTTTTTT. The chain has TRBV29-1 and TRBJ1-4, with D hard to call. Germline-derived CDR1 and CDR2 are SQVTM and ANQGSEA. V lost 4 bases, J lost 1 base, and 10 bases lay in between. The CDR3 runs to 14 residues.

This clonotype was seen many times. The junction departs from the called germline gene at one end, perhaps through a read error. The chain joins TRBV24-1 to TRBJ2-3; D ambiguous. CDR3 length: 14 residues. CDR1 and CDR2 from the germline V gene are KGHDR and SFDVKD. The CDR3 DNA reads TGTGCCACTAGTGAGGTCAGGAGCACAGATACGCAGTATTTT. Protein sequence: CATSEVRSTDTQYF.

This clonotype was recorded a few times. The junction departs from germline at one end; a sequencing error may be responsible. This chain connects TRBV6-2 or TRBV6-3 to TRBJ1-5, with 9 nucleotides matching TRBD1. This CDR3 contains 18 residues. Germline V lookup: CDR1 MNHEY, CDR2 SVGEGT. CDR3 sequence: CASSFDRDRAIRNQPQHF. CDR3 bases: TGTGCCAGCAGCTTCGACCGGGACAGGGCAATTCGCAACCAGCCCCAGCATTTT.

The chain couples TRBV7-2 to TRBJ1-3; the D gene is possibly TRBD1 (5 bases). The CDR3 consists of 13 residues. Trimming stripped 4 bases from V and 6 bases from J, with 10 bases between. The germline V gene encodes CDR1 SGHTA and CDR2 FQGNSA. The CDR3 sequence: CASSSGHQNTIYF. The CDR3 nucleotides are TGTGCCAGCAGCTCCGGACACCAAAACACCATATATTTT. Looking up the rest from reference TRBV7-2 and TRBJ1-3 gives the full variable domain: GAGVSQSPSNKVTEKGKDVELRCDPISGHTALYWYRQSLGQGLEFLIYFQGNSAPDKSGLPSDRFSAERTGGSVSTLTIQRTQQEDSAVYLCASSSGHQNTIYFGEGSWLTVV.

This clonotype has a count of ten or more. The chain couples TRBV18 to TRBJ2-7; D remains unclear. V gave up 4 bases and J gave up 2 bases, with 15 bases separating them. Per the germline V gene, CDR1 is KGHSH and CDR2 is LQKENI. This CDR3 comprises 15 residues. CDR3 sequence: CASSQNDMGTYEQYF. CDR3 sequence (DNA): TGTGCCAGCTCACAAAACGACATGGGCACCTACGAGCAGTACTTC.

The chain couples TRBV7-9 to TRBJ1-3; D is possibly TRBD1 (5 bases). CDR1 and CDR2 from the germline V gene are SEHNR and FQNEAQ (reference sequence). Trimming stripped 2 bases from V and 2 bases from J, with 7 bases between. CDR3 length: 14 residues. CDR3 in amino acids: CASSLRGPGNTIYF. The CDR3 DNA reads TGTGCCAGCAGCTTACGGGGCCCTGGAAACACCATATATTTT.

Here the CDR3 reads CASSIEYRGSYEQYF. CDR3 sequence (DNA): TGTGCCAGTAGTATAGAATACAGAGGCTCCTACGAGCAGTACTTC. The chain has TRBV19 and TRBJ2-7; unclear D gene. V lost 0 bases, J lost 0 bases, and 9 bases lay in between. The CDR3 totals 15 residues. Germline V gene lookup returns CDR1 LNHDA and CDR2 SQIVND (reference sequence). The whole variable domain, remainder taken from reference TRBV19 and TRBJ2-7, is DGGITQSPKYLFRKEGQNVTLSCEQNLNHDAMYWYRQDPGQGLRLIYYSQIVNDFQKGDIAEGYSVSREKKESFPLTVTSAQKNPTAFYLCASSIEYRGSYEQYFGPGTRLTVT.

This clonotype was recorded many times. The chain is built from TRBV3-1 and TRBJ1-3; D unresolved. Germline CDR1 reads LGHDT; CDR2 reads YNNKEL (reference sequence). V lost 2 bases and J lost 0, with 8 bases in between. This CDR3 has 15 residues. In nucleotides, the CDR3 is TGTGCCAGCAGCCAATCCGGACGCTCTGGAAACACCATATATTTT. Translated, it gives CASSQSGRSGNTIYF.

The V gene is TRBV20-1, the J gene TRBJ1-2, with D perhaps TRBD1 (5 bases). V lost 4 bases and J lost 0, with 9 bases in between. Germline assignment: CDR1 DFQATT and CDR2 SNEGSKA (reference sequence). The CDR3 has 13 amino acids. This CDR3 is CSAMDTTNYGYTF. Written as DNA, the CDR3 is TGCAGTGCTATGGACACGACTAACTATGGCTACACCTTC.